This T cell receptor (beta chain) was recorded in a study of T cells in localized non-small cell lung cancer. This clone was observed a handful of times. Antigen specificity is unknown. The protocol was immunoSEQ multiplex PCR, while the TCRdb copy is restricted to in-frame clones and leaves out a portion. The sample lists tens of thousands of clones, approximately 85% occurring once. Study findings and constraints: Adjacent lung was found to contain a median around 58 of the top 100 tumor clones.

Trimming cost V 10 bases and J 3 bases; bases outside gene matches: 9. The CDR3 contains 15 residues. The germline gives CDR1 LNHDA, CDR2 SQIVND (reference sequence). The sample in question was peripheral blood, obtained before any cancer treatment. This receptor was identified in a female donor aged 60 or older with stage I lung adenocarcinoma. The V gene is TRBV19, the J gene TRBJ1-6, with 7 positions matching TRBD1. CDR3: CAIKGRTGYNSPLHF. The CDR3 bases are TGTGCCATTAAGGGGAGGACAGGCTATAATTCACCCCTCCACTTT.